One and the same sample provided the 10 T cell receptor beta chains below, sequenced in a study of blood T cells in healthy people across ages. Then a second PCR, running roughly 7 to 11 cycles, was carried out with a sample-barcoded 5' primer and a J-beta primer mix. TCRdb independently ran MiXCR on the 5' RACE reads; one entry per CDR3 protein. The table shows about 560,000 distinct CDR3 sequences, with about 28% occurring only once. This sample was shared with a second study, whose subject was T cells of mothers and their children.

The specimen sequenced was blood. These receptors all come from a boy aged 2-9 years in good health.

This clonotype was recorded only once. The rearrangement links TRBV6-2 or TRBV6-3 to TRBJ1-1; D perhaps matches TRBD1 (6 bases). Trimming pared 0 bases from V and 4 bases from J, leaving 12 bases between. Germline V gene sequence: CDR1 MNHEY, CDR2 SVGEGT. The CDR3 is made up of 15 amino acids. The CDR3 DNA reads TGTGCCAGCAGTTACTCGATCAGGGGAGGCACTGAAGCTTTCTTT. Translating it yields CASSYSIRGGTEAFF.

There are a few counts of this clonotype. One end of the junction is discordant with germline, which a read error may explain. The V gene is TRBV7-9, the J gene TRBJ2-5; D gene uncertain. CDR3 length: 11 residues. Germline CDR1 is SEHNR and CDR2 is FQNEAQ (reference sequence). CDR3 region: CASSLAETQCF. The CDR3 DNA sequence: TGTGCCAGCAGCTTAGCAGAGACCCAGTGCTTC.

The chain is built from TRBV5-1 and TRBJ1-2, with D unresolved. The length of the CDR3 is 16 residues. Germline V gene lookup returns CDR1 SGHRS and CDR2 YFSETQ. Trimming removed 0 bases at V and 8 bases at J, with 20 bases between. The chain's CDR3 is CASSLEASGWYPGYTF. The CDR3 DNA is TGCGCCAGCAGCTTGGAAGCCTCAGGATGGTACCCCGGCTACACCTTC.

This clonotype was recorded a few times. The CDR3 region has the DNA TGTGCCAGCAGCTTAGTTGGGGGGGTACTGGTGGACACTGAAGCTTTCTTT. Translation: CASSLVGGVLVDTEAFF. This chain connects TRBV13 to TRBJ1-1, with D maybe TRBD1 (5 bases). The V gene's germline CDR1 is PRHDT and CDR2 FYEKMQ (reference sequence). V gave up 1 base and J gave up 3 bases, with 18 bases separating them. There are 17 residues in the CDR3.

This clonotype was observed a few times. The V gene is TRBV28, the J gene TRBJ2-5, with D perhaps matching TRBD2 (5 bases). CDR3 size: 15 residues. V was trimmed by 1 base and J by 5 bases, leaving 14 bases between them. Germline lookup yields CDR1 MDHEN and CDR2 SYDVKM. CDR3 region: CASSLSRGFRETQYF. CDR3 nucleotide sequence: TGTGCCAGCAGTTTATCGCGAGGGTTTCGGGAGACCCAGTACTTC. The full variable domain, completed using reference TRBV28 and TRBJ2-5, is DVKVTQSSRYLVKRTGEKVFLECVQDMDHENMFWYRQDPGLGLRLIYFSYDVKMKEKGDIPEGYSVSREKKERFSLILESASTNQTSMYLCASSLSRGFRETQYFGPGTRLLVL.

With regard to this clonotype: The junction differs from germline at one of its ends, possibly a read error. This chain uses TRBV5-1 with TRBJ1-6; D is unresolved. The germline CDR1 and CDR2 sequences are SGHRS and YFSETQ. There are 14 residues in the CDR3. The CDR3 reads CAGSLAEGYSPLHF. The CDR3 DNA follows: TGCGCCGGCAGCTTGGCAGAGGGATATTCACCCCTCCACTTT.

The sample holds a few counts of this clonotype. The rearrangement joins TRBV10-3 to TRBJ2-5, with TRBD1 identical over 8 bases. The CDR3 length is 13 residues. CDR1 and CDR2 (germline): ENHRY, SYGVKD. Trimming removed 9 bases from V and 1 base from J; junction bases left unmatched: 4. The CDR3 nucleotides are TGTGCCATAGGACAGGGCCCCCAAGAGACCCAGTACTTC. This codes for CAIGQGPQETQYF.

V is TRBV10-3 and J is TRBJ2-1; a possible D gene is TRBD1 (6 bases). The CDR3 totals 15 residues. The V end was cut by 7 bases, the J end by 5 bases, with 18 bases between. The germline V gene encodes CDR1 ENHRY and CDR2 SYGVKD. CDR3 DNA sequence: TGTGCCATCAATCCCGGACAGACACGAAACAATGAGCAGTTCTTC. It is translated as CAINPGQTRNNEQFF.

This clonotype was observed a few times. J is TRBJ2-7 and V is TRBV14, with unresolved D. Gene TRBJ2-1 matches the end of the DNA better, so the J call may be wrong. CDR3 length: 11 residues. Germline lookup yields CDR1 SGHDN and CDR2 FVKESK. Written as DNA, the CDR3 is TGTGCCAGCAGCCAAACTGACGAGCAGTTCTTC. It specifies CASSQTDEQFF.

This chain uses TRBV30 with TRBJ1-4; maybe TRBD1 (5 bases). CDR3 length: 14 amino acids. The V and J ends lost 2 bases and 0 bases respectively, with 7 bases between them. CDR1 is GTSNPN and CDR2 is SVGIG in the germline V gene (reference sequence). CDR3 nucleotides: TGTGCCTGGAGTTCGACAGCAACTAATGAAAAACTGTTTTTT. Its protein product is CAWSSTATNEKLFF.